The rows below give T cell receptor beta chains drawn from one sample of a study of blood T cell repertoires in COVID-19. Sequencing used immunoSEQ multiplex PCR; TCRdb keeps in-frame clones, though not all of them. The repertoire holds 25,000 to 35,000 clones, with around 91% as singletons. The sequenced sample was peripheral blood. The receptors were sampled from an elderly man with acute or convalescent COVID-19. The CDR3 runs from the conserved cysteine through the conserved F or W. A D gene is named only where the DNA matches it firmly. Clone size appears in some rows only: once, few, many, or a class for an expanded clone.

d_gene: -; v_gene: TRBV7-3; abundance: -; j_gene: TRBJ2-3; CDR3nt: TGTGCCAGCAGCTTAAGTCTCGGGGCAGATACGCAGTATTTT; CDR3aa: CASSLSLGADTQYF
d_gene: -; v_gene: TRBV12-5; abundance: -; j_gene: TRBJ1-2; CDR3nt: TGTGCTAGTGCCGGGAAGCCCTATGGCTACACCTTC; CDR3aa: CASAGKPYGYTF
d_gene: TRBD1; v_gene: TRBV3-1/TRBV3-2; abundance: -; j_gene: TRBJ1-4; CDR3nt: TGTGCCAGCAGCCCGGACGGACAGGCAGGGGAAAAACTGTTTTTT; CDR3aa: CASSPDGQAGEKLFF
d_gene: -; v_gene: TRBV21-1; abundance: -; j_gene: TRBJ1-2; CDR3nt: TGTGCCAGCAGCCACGCCCGGGAGCCCCACTATGGCTACACCTTC; CDR3aa: CASSHAREPHYGYTF
d_gene: TRBD1; v_gene: TRBV10-3; abundance: -; j_gene: TRBJ2-1; CDR3nt: TGTGCCATCAGTTACTCCGGGGACAGGGGCGACAATGAGCAGTTCTTC; CDR3aa: CAISYSGDRGDNEQFF
d_gene: -; v_gene: TRBV28; abundance: -; j_gene: TRBJ1-5; CDR3nt: TGTGCCAGCAGTTTATCTCTCGGGGGAAGTCAGCCCCAGCATTTT; CDR3aa: CASSLSLGGSQPQHF
d_gene: -; v_gene: TRBV7-2; abundance: -; j_gene: TRBJ2-7; CDR3nt: TGTGCCAGCAGCTCCGCCAGCGAGCAGTACTTC; CDR3aa: CASSSASEQYF
d_gene: -; v_gene: TRBV11-2; abundance: -; j_gene: TRBJ2-5; CDR3nt: TGTGCCAGCAGCTTATTCATAGAGACCCAGTACTTC; CDR3aa: CASSLFIETQYF
d_gene: TRBD1; v_gene: TRBV30; abundance: once; j_gene: TRBJ1-4; CDR3nt: TGTGCCTTTAAAAGGACAGGGAATGAAAAACTGTTTTTT; CDR3aa: CAFKRTGNEKLFF
d_gene: TRBD1; v_gene: TRBV5-1; abundance: -; j_gene: TRBJ1-1; CDR3nt: TGCGCCAGCAGCGAAGGACAGGGGGGCACTGAAGCTTTCTTT; CDR3aa: CASSEGQGGTEAFF
d_gene: -; v_gene: TRBV29-1; abundance: -; j_gene: TRBJ2-3; CDR3nt: TGCAGCGTTGACCGAATTGCCGGAGATACGCAGTATTTT; CDR3aa: CSVDRIAGDTQYF
d_gene: -; v_gene: TRBV5-1; abundance: -; j_gene: TRBJ1-4; CDR3nt: TGCGCCAGCAGCTTACGGGGGAGGGCGACTAATGAAAAACTGTTTTTT; CDR3aa: CASSLRGRATNEKLFF
d_gene: -; v_gene: TRBV5-1; abundance: -; j_gene: TRBJ1-2; CDR3nt: TGCGCCAGCAGCTTGTGGCTTTTTTATGGCTACACCTTC; CDR3aa: CASSLWLFYGYTF
d_gene: TRBD1; v_gene: TRBV19; abundance: -; j_gene: TRBJ2-2; CDR3nt: TGTGCCAGTAGTATGCAGCTAACAGGGGGCGAAGGCACCGGGGAGCTGTTTTTT; CDR3aa: CASSMQLTGGEGTGELFF
d_gene: -; v_gene: TRBV12-3/TRBV12-4; abundance: once; j_gene: TRBJ1-2; CDR3nt: TGTGCCAGCAGTCAAAGGACTGTCTCTGGCTACACCTTC; CDR3aa: CASSQRTVSGYTF
d_gene: -; v_gene: TRBV28; abundance: once; j_gene: TRBJ1-4; CDR3nt: TGTGCCAGCAGCTTAGGGGTAGCCGGCGGGAAACTGTTTTTT; CDR3aa: CASSLGVAGGKLFF
d_gene: -; v_gene: TRBV5-1; abundance: -; j_gene: TRBJ1-4; CDR3nt: TGCGCCAGCAGCCCGGGGGGGGTAGGCGAAAAACTGTTTTTT; CDR3aa: CASSPGGVGEKLFF
d_gene: -; v_gene: TRBV29-1; abundance: -; j_gene: TRBJ2-1; CDR3nt: TGCAGCGTTTATCAGGGGCCCTACAATGAGCAGTTCTTC; CDR3aa: CSVYQGPYNEQFF
d_gene: TRBD1; v_gene: TRBV7-6; abundance: -; j_gene: TRBJ2-2; CDR3nt: TGTGCCAGCAGCCCAGGGACAGCCCAGGTCGGGGAGCTGTTTTTT; CDR3aa: CASSPGTAQVGELFF
d_gene: -; v_gene: TRBV10-3; abundance: -; j_gene: TRBJ2-1; CDR3nt: TGTGCCATCAGTGGACGGGGAACATCTAGGTCCTACAATGAGCAGTTCTTC; CDR3aa: CAISGRGTSRSYNEQFF
d_gene: -; v_gene: TRBV19; abundance: -; j_gene: TRBJ1-2; CDR3nt: TGTGCCAGTAGTACCCTAGACCCCTATGGCTACACCTTC; CDR3aa: CASSTLDPYGYTF
d_gene: -; v_gene: TRBV5-1; abundance: -; j_gene: TRBJ1-2; CDR3nt: TGCGCCAGCAGCTTGGCCCTGGGCGTCTATGGCTACACCTTC; CDR3aa: CASSLALGVYGYTF
d_gene: -; v_gene: TRBV6-1; abundance: -; j_gene: TRBJ2-7; CDR3nt: TGTGCCAGCAGTGAAGCCGGCAGGGACAACGAGCAGTACTTC; CDR3aa: CASSEAGRDNEQYF
d_gene: TRBD2; v_gene: TRBV20-1; abundance: -; j_gene: TRBJ2-3; CDR3nt: TGCAGTGCTAGTCCACAGGGGGGACTAGCGTTGGATACGCAGTATTTT; CDR3aa: CSASPQGGLALDTQYF
d_gene: TRBD1; v_gene: TRBV6-2/TRBV6-3; abundance: -; j_gene: TRBJ1-2; CDR3nt: TGTGCCAGCAGTTACGGGACAGAGGAAGCCTATGGCTACACCTTC; CDR3aa: CASSYGTEEAYGYTF
d_gene: TRBD1; v_gene: TRBV7-3; abundance: -; j_gene: TRBJ1-2; CDR3nt: TGTGCCAGCAGCCCCAGGGGACAGGGGACGAAAGTTGGCTACACCTTC; CDR3aa: CASSPRGQGTKVGYTF
d_gene: -; v_gene: TRBV5-1; abundance: -; j_gene: TRBJ2-7; CDR3nt: TGCGCCAGCAGCTTGGGGCGGAACTACGAGCAGTACTTC; CDR3aa: CASSLGRNYEQYF
d_gene: -; v_gene: TRBV24-1; abundance: -; j_gene: TRBJ1-2; CDR3nt: TGTGCCACCAGTGACAACAGGGTTAGCTATGGCTACACCTTC; CDR3aa: CATSDNRVSYGYTF
d_gene: -; v_gene: TRBV2; abundance: -; j_gene: TRBJ1-1; CDR3nt: TGTGCCAGCAACAAACAGAGGAACACTGAAGCTTTCTTT; CDR3aa: CASNKQRNTEAFF
d_gene: -; v_gene: TRBV10-3; abundance: few; j_gene: TRBJ2-1; CDR3nt: TGTGCCTCTGGAGGGAGGAAGGATGAGCAGTTCTTC; CDR3aa: CASGGRKDEQFF
d_gene: -; v_gene: TRBV11-2; abundance: -; j_gene: TRBJ2-1; CDR3nt: TGTGCCAGCAGCTTATGGGGCGGAAGGGCCAATGAGCAGTTCTTC; CDR3aa: CASSLWGGRANEQFF
d_gene: TRBD1; v_gene: TRBV6-5; abundance: -; j_gene: TRBJ1-2; CDR3nt: TGTGCCATCGAAAAAGGGGTAGGGGGCGCCGGTGGCTACACCTTC; CDR3aa: CAIEKGVGGAGGYTF
d_gene: TRBD1; v_gene: TRBV19; abundance: -; j_gene: TRBJ1-2; CDR3nt: TGTGCCAGTAGTATTACGCGGGGACAGGGGGCTTCTGGCTACACCTTC; CDR3aa: CASSITRGQGASGYTF
d_gene: -; v_gene: TRBV7-8; abundance: -; j_gene: TRBJ2-2; CDR3nt: TGTGCCAGCAGGAAGGGGTGGTCGAACACCGGGGAGCTGTTTTTT; CDR3aa: CASRKGWSNTGELFF
d_gene: TRBD1; v_gene: TRBV5-6; abundance: -; j_gene: TRBJ1-1; CDR3nt: TGTGCCAGCAGCTTGGAGGGGGCTCCGAGGAACACTGAAGCTTTCTTT; CDR3aa: CASSLEGAPRNTEAFF
d_gene: -; v_gene: TRBV7-9; abundance: -; j_gene: TRBJ2-3; CDR3nt: TGTGCCAGCAGCTTAGGGACGGGGGGCAGCACAGATACGCAGTATTTT; CDR3aa: CASSLGTGGSTDTQYF
d_gene: TRBD1; v_gene: TRBV27; abundance: -; j_gene: TRBJ1-6; CDR3nt: TGTGCCAGCGGTTTGACAGGGGGTTATTCACCCCTCCACTTT; CDR3aa: CASGLTGGYSPLHF